The sample holds one count of the clone carrying this TCR beta chain. No antigen is known for it. This record comes from a study of cytomegalovirus exposure and HLA in healthy donors. Study conclusions and caveats: As was reported, the classifier diagnosed cytomegalovirus status with high specificity and sensitivity.

The V and J ends lost 4 bases and 2 bases respectively, with 3 bases between them. The germline CDR1 and CDR2 sequences are SGDLS and YYNGEE. The CDR3 is made up of 12 amino acids. Clones were sequenced by immunoSEQ multiplex PCR, and TCRdb holds only the in-frame ones, with some missing. The sample has about 140,000 clones; roughly nine tenths are singletons. The chain joins TRBV9 to TRBJ2-2; D call uncertain. The source is a man younger than 35 in good health and CMV-seronegative. The sample was PBMCs. The CDR3 DNA reads as TGTGCCAGCAGCCTCAACACCGGGGAGCTGTTTTTT. This codes for CASSLNTGELFF.